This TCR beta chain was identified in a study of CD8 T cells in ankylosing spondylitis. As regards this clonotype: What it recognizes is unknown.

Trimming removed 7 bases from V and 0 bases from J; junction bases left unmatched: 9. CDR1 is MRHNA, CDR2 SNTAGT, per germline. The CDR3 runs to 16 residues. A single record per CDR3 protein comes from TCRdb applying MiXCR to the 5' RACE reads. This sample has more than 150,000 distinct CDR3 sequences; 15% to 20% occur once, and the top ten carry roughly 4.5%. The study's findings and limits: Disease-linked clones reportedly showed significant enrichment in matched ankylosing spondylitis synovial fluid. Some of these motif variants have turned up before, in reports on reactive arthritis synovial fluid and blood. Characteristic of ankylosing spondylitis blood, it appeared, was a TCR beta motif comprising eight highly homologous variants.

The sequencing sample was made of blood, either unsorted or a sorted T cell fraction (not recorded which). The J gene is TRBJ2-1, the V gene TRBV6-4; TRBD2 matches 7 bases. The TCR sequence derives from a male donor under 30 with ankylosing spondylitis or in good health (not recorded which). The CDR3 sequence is CASKASGPSSYNEQFF. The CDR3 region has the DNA TGTGCCAGCAAAGCTAGCGGTCCGAGCTCCTACAATGAGCAGTTCTTC.